These 9 T cell receptor beta chains were sequenced from one sample in a study of CD8 T cells in Susac syndrome. An amount of RNA that ranged from roughly 0.45 to 1 ug was reverse transcribed with random hexamers. One entry per CDR3 protein, called by TCRdb with MiXCR from the immunoSEQ multiplex PCR reads. The table has 200,000 to 250,000 distinct CDR3 sequences, 95% seen once. The specimen sequenced was CD4+ T cells from PBMCs. These receptors all come from a human donor with multiple sclerosis.

The chain links TRBV10-2 to TRBJ2-3; D is ambiguous. This CDR3 has 14 residues. Germline V gene sequence: CDR1 WSHSY, CDR2 SAAADI. Between the trimmed V and J ends, which lost 6 bases and 6 bases, there was a span of 16 bases. DNA for the CDR3: TGCGCCAGCAGAGCAGAATCCCCCCGGGATACGCAGTATTTT. Residues: CASRAESPRDTQYF.

The genes are TRBV12-5 and TRBJ2-7; 9 bases are shared with TRBD1. The germline gives CDR1 LGHNT, CDR2 FRNRAP. The CDR3 covers 15 residues. Trimming removed 1 base from V and 5 bases from J; junction bases left unmatched: 6. The CDR3 DNA reads TGTGCTAGTGGTTTGGAAGGGGACAGGGTCCACGAGCAGTACTTC. Protein sequence: CASGLEGDRVHEQYF.

The V and J genes are TRBV30 and TRBJ2-1; 9 positions agree with TRBD1. The CDR3 is made up of 13 amino acids. The V segment lost 7 bases and the J segment 5 bases; nucleotides outside the gene matches: 6. The germline CDR1 and CDR2 sequences are GTSNPN and SVGIG (reference sequence). DNA of the CDR3: TGTGCCTCCCGGGACAGGGTTGACAATGAGCAGTTCTTC. This gives the protein CASRDRVDNEQFF.

The CDR3 loop is CATSRPGQGQEQYF. CDR3 coding DNA: TGTGCCACCAGCAGGCCGGGACAGGGTCAAGAGCAGTACTTC. The chain has TRBV15 and TRBJ2-7; 9 bases are shared with TRBD1. Trimming took 3 bases from V and 7 from J; bases not matched to a gene: 7. This CDR3 contains 14 residues. CDR1 is LNHNV, CDR2 YYDKDF, per germline (reference sequence).

The chain uses TRBV12-5 and TRBJ2-3, with D tentatively TRBD2 (5 bases). V lost 7 bases, J lost 0 bases, and 14 bases lay in between. Germline V gene data show CDR1 as LGHNT and CDR2 as FRNRAP. This CDR3 has 15 amino acids. The CDR3 region has the DNA TGTGCTAGTGCCCTGAGCGGTTCCAGCACAGATACGCAGTATTTT. It translates to CASALSGSSTDTQYF.

The V call is TRBV23-1, the J call TRBJ2-1; D may be TRBD1 (6 bases). TRBV23-1 is designated an ORF whose function remains uncertain. V lost 3 bases and J 2 bases, leaving 11 bases between the germline ends. The CDR3 is 15 amino acids. The CDR3 bases are TGCGCCAGCAGTCACTCCGGACAGCCCTACAATGAGCAGTTCTTC. Translating it yields CASSHSGQPYNEQFF.

J is TRBJ2-3 and V is TRBV14, with D perhaps TRBD2 (6 bases). CDR1 and CDR2 (germline): SGHDN, FVKESK. V was cut by 1 base and J by 6 bases, with 11 bases left in between. The length of the CDR3 is 14 residues. CDR3 coding DNA: TGTGCCAGCAGCCAAGGCGGGGCGCTTGATACGCAGTATTTT. Amino acids: CASSQGGALDTQYF.

About this clonotype: The junction differs from germline at one of its ends, possibly a read error. The chain joins TRBV29-1 to TRBJ2-1; D possibly corresponds to TRBD1 (5 bases). The CDR3 runs 14 residues. Germline V gene data show CDR1 as SQVTM and CDR2 as ANQGSEA. The CDR3, as DNA: TGCGGCGTTGAAGATGGGGCGACCTACAATGAGCAGTTCTTC. It codes for CGVEDGATYNEQFF.

This chain uses TRBV18 with TRBJ2-7; D might be TRBD2 (6 bases). This CDR3 spans 14 amino acids. Trimming took 3 bases from V and 0 from J, leaving 9 bases between them. Germline CDR1 KGHSH, CDR2 LQKENI. Here the CDR3 DNA reads TGTGCCAGCTCACCGGGACTGAGCTCCTACGAGCAGTACTTC. Residues: CASSPGLSSYEQYF.